This TCR beta chain was documented in a study of T cell repertoires in cytomegalovirus infection. Study context: Both a matching HLA type and CMV infection were indicated by public TCR beta signatures.

About this clonotype itself: Antigen unknown.

TCRdb re-derived calls from the reads in MiXCR, one entry per CDR3 protein. The sample has roughly 220,000 distinct CDR3 sequences; around two fifths are singletons. Germline V gives CDR1 MNHEY, CDR2 SVGAGI. CDR3 size: 15 residues. V dropped 6 bases and J dropped 5; count of bases not matched to a gene: 7. The specimen comprised CD8+ T cells from cultured PBMCs, sampled from culture after CMV antigen stimulation. This chain connects TRBV6-5 to TRBJ2-1; 10 bases are shared with TRBD2. The source is a human donor in good health (CMV status not recorded). Some clones in this sample may be carry-over from other donors' samples. The CDR3 protein is CASRGLAVVDNEQFF. DNA of the CDR3: TGTGCCAGCAGAGGACTAGCGGTGGTTGACAATGAGCAGTTCTTC.